The rows below give T cell receptor beta chains drawn from one sample of a study of cytomegalovirus exposure and HLA in healthy donors. Data came from immunoSEQ multiplex PCR; TCRdb stores just in-frame clones and leaves some out. The sample includes fewer than 100,000 clones, about 74% of them seen just once. Sequencing input: PBMCs. The receptor source for this set is a man aged 55 to 69 in good health and CMV-seropositive. Both conserved end residues are part of each CDR3. The D gene is left open where the match is weak. The size field is filled for only some rows; it gives once, few, many or a size class.

cdr3_nt cdr3_aa clone_size v_call d_call j_call
TGCAGCGCCGGTATGGGGCAAAGCTCCTACGAGCAGTACTTC CSAGMGQSSYEQYF . TRBV29-1 . TRBJ2-7
TGTGCCAGCAGCCCAGATAGGGGTTATGGCTACACCTTC CASSPDRGYGYTF . TRBV5-6 . TRBJ1-2
TGTGCCAGCAGTTTAGGAGCCGTCTACAATGAGCAGTTCTTC CASSLGAVYNEQFF once TRBV28 . TRBJ2-1
TGCAGCGTTGTACTAGCCCAAGAGACCCAGTACTTC CSVVLAQETQYF . TRBV29-1 . TRBJ2-5
TGTGCCAGCAGCATGGGACAGGGAAAAGGCTATGGCTACACCTTC CASSMGQGKGYGYTF . TRBV27 TRBD1 TRBJ1-2
TGCGCCAGCAGCCAAGACCGACTAGCTTATGAGCAGTTCTTC CASSQDRLAYEQFF few TRBV4-1 TRBD2 TRBJ2-1
TGCAGCGTTGAAGGGGGACAGGGGGCCTACGAGCAGTACTTC CSVEGGQGAYEQYF . TRBV29-1 TRBD1 TRBJ2-7
TGTGCCAGCAGTTACTCGATTAGGGGGCCGGGGACTGAAGCTTTCTTT CASSYSIRGPGTEAFF . TRBV6-5 TRBD1 TRBJ1-1
TGTGCCCAAGGTGGACAGGGCCGCTACGAGCAGTACTTC CAQGGQGRYEQYF . TRBV30 TRBD1 TRBJ2-7
TGTGCCAGCAGTGTCGAGGACAGGGGATCAGGGGAGACCCAGTACTTC CASSVEDRGSGETQYF . TRBV6-1 TRBD1 TRBJ2-5
TGTGCCAGCAGCTCGCGGAAACAGGGGTGGTATAATTCACCCCTCCACTTT CASSSRKQGWYNSPLHF . TRBV11-2 TRBD1 TRBJ1-6
TGCGCCAGCAGCTTCGGACTAGGCTACGAGCAGTACTTC CASSFGLGYEQYF . TRBV5-1 TRBD2 TRBJ2-7
TGTGCCAGCAGGGTAGAGGGATTGAACACTGAAGCTTTCTTT CASRVEGLNTEAFF . TRBV6-1 . TRBJ1-1
TGTGCCAGGACCGGGACAGGGGATAATTCACCCCTCCACTTT CARTGTGDNSPLHF . TRBV2 TRBD1 TRBJ1-6
TGTGCCAGCTCAACCCTTCGTGAGGACACCGGGGAGCTGTTTTTT CASSTLREDTGELFF once TRBV18 . TRBJ2-2